Below are 4 T cell receptor beta chains sequenced from a single sample in a study of cytomegalovirus exposure and HLA in healthy donors. PCR employed 60 Vbeta and 13 Jbeta primers. This table comes from immunoSEQ multiplex PCR, and its TCRdb copy is limited to in-frame clones, with some not included. Of approximately 200,000 clones listed, around three quarters are singletons. The sample was PBMCs. These receptor sequences come from a young woman in good health and CMV-seronegative.

V and J are TRBV12-5 and TRBJ2-2, with D maybe TRBD1 (6 bases). Germline CDR1 LGHNT, CDR2 FRNRAP. The V end lost 0 bases, the J end lost 3 bases, and 8 bases lay between the germline ends. This CDR3 has 15 residues. The CDR3 DNA sequence: TGTGCTAGTGGTTTGGTGGCAGGGGACACCGGGGAGCTGTTTTTT. Amino acid sequence: CASGLVAGDTGELFF. Looking up the rest from reference TRBV12-5 and TRBJ2-2 gives the full variable domain: DARVTQTPRHKVTEMGQEVTMRCQPILGHNTVFWYRQTMMQGLELLAYFRNRAPLDDSGMPKDRFSAEMPDATLATLKIQPSEPRDSAVYFCASGLVAGDTGELFFGEGSRLTVL.

The chain employs TRBV4-2 and TRBJ1-6; D is perhaps TRBD1 (5 bases). Per germline, CDR1 LGHNA and CDR2 YNFKEQ. The V gene lost 0 bases and the J gene lost 4 bases, with 13 bases spanning the gap. CDR3 length equals 17 residues. The CDR3 sequence is CASSQEGGQFYNSPLHF. The CDR3 region has the DNA TGTGCCAGCAGCCAAGAGGGAGGACAATTTTATAATTCACCCCTCCACTTT.

The CDR3 DNA is TGTGCCACCAGCAGAGCGGGGGATGGGTACTATGGCTACACCTTC. It specifies CATSRAGDGYYGYTF. The chain links TRBV15 to TRBJ1-2; weak D call: TRBD1 (5 bases). Germline CDR1 LNHNV, CDR2 YYDKDF (reference sequence). This CDR3 contains 15 residues. With 1 base removed from V and 3 bases from J, the gap between germline ends came to 12 bases.

J is TRBJ1-5 and V is TRBV30; no clear D. Trimming took 4 bases from V and 3 from J, leaving 10 bases between them. Germline CDR1 is GTSNPN and CDR2 is SVGIG (reference sequence). This CDR3 spans 13 amino acids. CDR3 bases: TGTGCCTGGACAGACATTACCAATCAGCCCCAGCATTTT. As protein: CAWTDITNQPQHF.